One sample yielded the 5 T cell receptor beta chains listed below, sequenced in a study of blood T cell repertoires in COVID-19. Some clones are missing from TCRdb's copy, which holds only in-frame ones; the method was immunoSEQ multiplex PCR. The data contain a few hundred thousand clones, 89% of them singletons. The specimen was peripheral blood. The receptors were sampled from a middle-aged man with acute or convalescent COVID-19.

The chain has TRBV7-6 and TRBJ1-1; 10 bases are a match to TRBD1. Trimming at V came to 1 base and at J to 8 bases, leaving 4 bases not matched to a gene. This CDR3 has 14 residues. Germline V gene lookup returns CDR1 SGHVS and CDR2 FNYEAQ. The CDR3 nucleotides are TGTGCCAGCAGCTTAGTTGGGGACAGGGGCGAAGCTTTCTTT. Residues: CASSLVGDRGEAFF.

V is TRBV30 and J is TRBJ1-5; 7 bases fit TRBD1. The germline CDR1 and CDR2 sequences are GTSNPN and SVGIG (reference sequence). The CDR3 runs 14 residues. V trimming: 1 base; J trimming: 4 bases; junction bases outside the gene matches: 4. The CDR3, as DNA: TGTGCCTGGAGTGAGACAGGGTGGAATCAGCCCCAGCATTTT. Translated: CAWSETGWNQPQHF.

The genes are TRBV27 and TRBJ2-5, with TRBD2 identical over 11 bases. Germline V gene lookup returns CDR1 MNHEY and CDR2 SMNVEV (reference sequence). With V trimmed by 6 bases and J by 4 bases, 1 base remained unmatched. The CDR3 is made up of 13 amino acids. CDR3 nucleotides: TGTGCCAGCAGGCTAGCGGGAGGAGAGACCCAGTACTTC. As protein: CASRLAGGETQYF.

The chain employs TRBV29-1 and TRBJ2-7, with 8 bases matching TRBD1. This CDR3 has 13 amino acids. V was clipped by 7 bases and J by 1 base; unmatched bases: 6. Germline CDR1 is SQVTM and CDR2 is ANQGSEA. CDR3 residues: CSAVRTGSYEQYF. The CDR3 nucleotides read TGCAGCGCCGTGCGGACAGGGTCCTACGAGCAGTACTTC.

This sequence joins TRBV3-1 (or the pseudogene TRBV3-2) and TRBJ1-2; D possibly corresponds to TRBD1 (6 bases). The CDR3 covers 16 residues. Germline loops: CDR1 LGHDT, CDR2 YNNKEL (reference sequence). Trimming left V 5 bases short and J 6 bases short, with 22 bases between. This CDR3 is CASSNLLGTIPDGYTF. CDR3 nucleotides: TGTGCCAGCAGCAATCTTTTAGGGACAATACCCGATGGCTACACCTTC.